This T cell receptor (beta chain) was recorded in a study of cytomegalovirus exposure and HLA in healthy donors. Study details: Within the Caucasian-associated ancestry cluster were roughly 81% of the approximately 400 genotyped donors. General study results and limits: As was reported, the classifier diagnosed cytomegalovirus status with high specificity and sensitivity. For TCR beta chains, V- and J-gene trimming was later linked to a missense DCLRE1C variant.

About this clone: Antigen unknown.

Germline CDR1 is SEHNR and CDR2 is FQNEAQ (reference sequence). With 4 bases removed from V and 5 bases from J, the gap between germline ends came to 15 bases. The CDR3 runs to 14 residues. PCR used 60 Vbeta primers and 13 Jbeta primers. Sequencing was performed with immunoSEQ multiplex PCR; in TCRdb, only in-frame clones are kept and a portion is missing. Of around 170,000 clones in the sample, over 70% are singletons; the top ten hold about 1.5%. The TCR was taken from a man aged 45 to 65 in good health and CMV-seropositive. V gene TRBV7-9 combines with J gene TRBJ2-7; maybe TRBD1 (5 bases). Sequenced: PBMCs. CDR3 loop: CASSSAQGFDEQYF. The CDR3 region has the DNA TGTGCCAGCAGCTCGGCCCAGGGTTTTGACGAGCAGTACTTC.